These 30 T cell receptor beta chains originate from one sample sequenced in a study of T cell changes during pregnancy in multiple sclerosis. Produced via immunoSEQ multiplex PCR; TCRdb's table is partial and in-frame only. The sample has around 22,000 clones; approximately 91% are singletons. This specimen was CD4+ T cells from peripheral blood mononuclear cells, taken after pregnancy. The origin of the receptors is a female donor in good health, enrolled as a control in a pregnancy study.

The chain uses TRBV11-2 and TRBJ2-5; 8 bases map to TRBD2. Per germline, CDR1 SGHAT and CDR2 FQNNGV. This CDR3 is 15 amino acids long. The ends lost 5 bases at V and 5 bases at J; junction bases unmatched: 10. The CDR3 here is CASSPRLASRETQYF. The CDR3 DNA sequence: TGTGCCAGCAGCCCTCGACTAGCGTCCAGGGAGACCCAGTACTTC.

The rearrangement links TRBV30 to TRBJ1-5; D is undetermined. The CDR3 runs to 12 residues. V lost 3 bases and J 3 bases, leaving 6 bases between the germline ends. The germline V gene has CDR1 GTSNPN and CDR2 SVGIG (reference sequence). CDR3 region: CAWSRPNQPQHF. CDR3 DNA: TGTGCCTGGAGCCGTCCCAATCAGCCCCAGCATTTT.

J is TRBJ1-3 and V is TRBV5-5; D not resolved. The CDR3 runs 14 residues. The germline V gene has CDR1 SGHKS and CDR2 YYEKEE (reference sequence). V was trimmed by 0 bases and J by 0 bases, leaving 4 bases between them. The CDR3 spells CASSLVGSGNTIYF. The DNA for the CDR3 is TGTGCCAGCAGCTTGGTCGGCTCTGGAAACACCATATATTTT.

DNA of the CDR3: TGTGCCAGCAGTGAAACTGAGAGCACCTACAATGAGCAGTTCTTC. Its protein is CASSETESTYNEQFF. V gene TRBV6-1 combines with J gene TRBJ2-1; no definite D call. The V and J ends lost 2 bases and 2 bases respectively, with 10 bases between them. The CDR3 is 15 residues long. Germline V lookup: CDR1 MNHNS, CDR2 SASEGT.

This chain joins TRBV6-5 and TRBJ2-5, with D possibly being TRBD1 (5 bases). The V and J ends lost 1 base and 5 bases respectively, with 11 bases between them. This CDR3 has 14 amino acids. The germline CDR1 and CDR2 sequences are MNHEY and SVGAGI. CDR3 nucleotide sequence: TGTGCCAGCAGTTACTTAAGGGGCGCCGAGACCCAGTACTTC. Translation gives CASSYLRGAETQYF.

The genes are TRBV7-6 and TRBJ2-7; 11 bases align to TRBD2. The V gene's germline CDR1 is SGHVS and CDR2 FNYEAQ. There are 15 residues in the CDR3. V lost 4 bases to trimming and J lost 3 bases; unmatched junction nucleotides: 5. CDR3: CASSSRLAGNYEQYF. For the CDR3, the DNA is TGTGCCAGCAGCTCCCGACTAGCGGGAAACTACGAGCAGTACTTC.

This clone was recorded once. The chain carries TRBV25-1 and TRBJ2-2, with D tentatively TRBD2 (5 bases). The germline CDR1 and CDR2 sequences are MGHDK and SYGVNS. This CDR3 contains 15 residues. V was trimmed by 3 bases and J by 1 base, leaving 9 bases between them. Written as DNA, the CDR3 is TGTGCCAGCAGTGATAGTGGGAGGAACACCGGGGAGCTGTTTTTT. Translated: CASSDSGRNTGELFF.

The chain recombines TRBV4-1 with TRBJ2-5; D call uncertain. Germline CDR1 reads MGHRA; CDR2 reads YSYEKL. With 0 bases removed from V and 5 bases from J, the gap between germline ends came to 13 bases. The CDR3 extends over 15 amino acids. CDR3 DNA: TGCGCCAGCAGCCAAGAATACCCCTCGCGGGAGACCCAGTACTTC. Translated: CASSQEYPSRETQYF.

The chain carries TRBV27 and TRBJ2-2; TRBD1 might be the D (6 bases). Trimming removed 5 bases from V and 0 bases from J, with 13 bases in between. This CDR3 region has 16 residues. Germline V gene lookup returns CDR1 MNHEY and CDR2 SMNVEV (reference sequence). CDR3 region: CASSTWTASNTGELFF. The CDR3 nucleotides read TGTGCCAGCAGTACCTGGACAGCGTCGAACACCGGGGAGCTGTTTTTT.

The chain joins TRBV6-4 to TRBJ2-1; 7 nucleotides agree with TRBD1. In germline, CDR1 is MRHNA, CDR2 SNTAGT. The CDR3 loop spans 13 amino acids. V was pared by 4 bases and J by 9 bases, with 6 bases of the junction left unmatched. CDR3 loop: CASSVGGGLEQFF. The CDR3 DNA follows: TGTGCCAGCAGTGTAGGGGGCGGGCTTGAGCAGTTCTTC.

A single count supports this clone. In the same sample, other DNA sequences code for this CDR3. The genes are TRBV27 and TRBJ1-1; TRBD1 is a possible D gene (6 bases). The CDR3 length is 14 residues. V lost 5 bases, J lost 4 bases, and 14 bases lay in between. Germline CDR1 is MNHEY and CDR2 is SMNVEV (reference sequence). The CDR3 is CASSSYREITEAFF. The CDR3 bases are TGTGCCAGCAGTAGCTACAGGGAAATCACTGAAGCTTTCTTT.

The chain has TRBV2 and TRBJ2-1; no reliable D call. The CDR3 is made up of 14 amino acids. CDR1 is SNHLY, CDR2 FYNNEI, per germline. Trimming left V 5 bases short and J 6 bases short, with 14 bases between. The DNA of the CDR3 is TGTGCCAGCAGTTTGCGGAGTCCCCTCAATGAGCAGTTCTTC. Encoded protein: CASSLRSPLNEQFF.

The chain joins TRBV7-3 to TRBJ2-2; D is unclear. CDR1 is SGHTA and CDR2 is FQGTGA in the germline V gene. V was clipped by 3 bases and J by 0 bases, with 5 bases between them. The CDR3 loop spans 14 amino acids. The CDR3 is CASSFHSNTGELFF. The CDR3 nucleotides read TGTGCCAGCAGCTTCCACTCGAACACCGGGGAGCTGTTTTTT.

V gene TRBV7-8 combines with J gene TRBJ1-3; 10 bases agree with TRBD1. Trimming at V came to 5 bases and at J to 2 bases, leaving 6 bases not matched to a gene. In germline, CDR1 is SGHVS, CDR2 FQNEAQ. This CDR3 has 16 residues. CDR3 protein: CASSPRQGAAGNTIYF. For the CDR3, the DNA is TGTGCCAGCAGCCCGAGACAGGGGGCGGCTGGAAACACCATATATTTT.

The chain combines TRBV12-5 with TRBJ2-7; 10 bases are shared with TRBD1. With V trimmed by 6 bases and J by 1 base, 12 bases remained unmatched. This CDR3 has 17 amino acids. Germline V gene sequence: CDR1 LGHNT, CDR2 FRNRAP. CDR3 protein: CASGPTSGQGSSYEQYF. The CDR3 coding sequence is TGTGCTAGTGGACCAACCTCGGGACAGGGGTCGTCCTACGAGCAGTACTTC.

The chain employs TRBV6-5 and TRBJ1-2; D might be TRBD1 (5 bases). The CDR3 spans 16 residues. The germline V gene encodes CDR1 MNHEY and CDR2 SVGAGI. V was shortened by 0 bases and J by 4 bases, with 15 bases between the two germline ends. CDR3 amino acids: CASSYSRTGGGYGYTF. The CDR3 DNA reads TGTGCCAGCAGTTACTCCAGAACCGGGGGGGGCTATGGCTACACCTTC.

The J gene is TRBJ2-3, the V gene TRBV30, with D possibly matching TRBD1 (7 bases). CDR1 GTSNPN and CDR2 SVGIG come from the germline V gene (reference sequence). Trimming removed 0 bases at V and 2 bases at J, with 18 bases between. This CDR3 has 17 residues. The CDR3 loop is CAWSVRKGAGTTDTQYF. CDR3 nucleotide sequence: TGTGCCTGGAGTGTACGAAAGGGGGCGGGAACCACAGATACGCAGTATTTT.

The chain has TRBV29-1 and TRBJ2-3, with TRBD2 matching 8 bases. J was trimmed by 3 bases and V by 4 bases; bases with no gene match: 9. Germline assignment: CDR1 SQVTM and CDR2 ANQGSEA. The CDR3 has 15 residues. The CDR3 region has the DNA TGCAGCGTTGCTATGGTTAGCGGGGTAACAGATACGCAGTATTTT. It encodes CSVAMVSGVTDTQYF.

This chain connects TRBV10-3 to TRBJ1-5, with D possibly matching TRBD1 (6 bases). The germline gives CDR1 ENHRY, CDR2 SYGVKD. The CDR3 loop spans 14 amino acids. The V and J ends lost 4 bases and 5 bases respectively, with 12 bases between them. The CDR3 bases are TGTGCCATCAGTGGGGGGACATATGATCAGCCCCAGCATTTT. It is translated as CAISGGTYDQPQHF.

This clone was detected only once. The chain recombines TRBV25-1 with TRBJ1-1, with 10 nucleotides matching TRBD1. The CDR3 extends over 14 amino acids. After removal of 0 bases from V and 8 bases from J, the junction contained 3 bases not matched to a gene. The germline gives CDR1 MGHDK, CDR2 SYGVNS. The CDR3 DNA is TGTGCCAGCAGTGAATATAGACAGGGGGCCGAAGCTTTCTTT. Encoded protein: CASSEYRQGAEAFF. The full variable domain, rest sourced from reference TRBV25-1 and TRBJ1-1, is EADIYQTPRYLVIGTGKKITLECSQTMGHDKMYWYQQDPGMELHLIHYSYGVNSTEKGDLSSESTVSRIRTEHFPLTLESARPSHTSQYLCASSEYRQGAEAFFGQGTRLTVV.

The V gene is TRBV11-2, the J gene TRBJ2-7; 8 bases are shared with TRBD1. CDR3 length: 16 residues. V was clipped by 4 bases and J by 0 bases; unmatched bases: 8. Germline lookup yields CDR1 SGHAT and CDR2 FQNNGV. The CDR3, as DNA: TGTGCCAGCAGCTCCAACCGGGACAGGCTCTCCTACGAGCAGTACTTC. This gives the protein CASSSNRDRLSYEQYF.

This clone occurred once. The V gene is TRBV6-4, the J gene TRBJ2-3; TRBD1 agrees at 9 bases. Germline V gives CDR1 MRHNA, CDR2 SNTAGT. Trimming at V came to 4 bases and at J to 1 base, leaving 0 bases not matched to a gene. This CDR3 has 14 amino acids. The CDR3 here is CASSGTGGTDTQYF. DNA for the CDR3: TGTGCCAGCAGTGGGACAGGGGGCACAGATACGCAGTATTTT.

V is TRBV2 and J is TRBJ2-7; D is possibly TRBD2 (6 bases). CDR3 size: 14 residues. The germline V gene has CDR1 SNHLY and CDR2 FYNNEI. The ends were cut back, 3 bases at V and 0 bases at J, with 9 bases in the middle. The CDR3 spells CASSDWTTSYEQYF. CDR3 DNA sequence: TGTGCCAGCAGTGACTGGACTACCTCCTACGAGCAGTACTTC.

The chain joins TRBV7-8 to TRBJ2-1, with 8 nucleotides matching TRBD1. The CDR3 is made up of 14 amino acids. With 3 bases clipped from V and 7 bases from J, the junction kept 5 bases outside the gene matches. CDR1 is SGHVS, CDR2 FQNEAQ, per germline. CDR3 coding DNA: TGTGCCAGCAGCTTGGACAGGGTCTCGAATGAGCAGTTCTTC. Its protein product is CASSLDRVSNEQFF. Filled out from reference TRBV7-8 and TRBJ2-1, the complete variable domain reads GAGVSQSPRYKVAKRGQDVALRCDPISGHVSLFWYQQALGQGPEFLTYFQNEAQLDKSGLPSDRFFAERPEGSVSTLKIQRTQQEDSAVYLCASSLDRVSNEQFFGPGTRLTVL.

The chain joins TRBV27 to TRBJ2-3; tentatively, D is TRBD1 (5 bases). The ends were cut back, 6 bases at V and 4 bases at J, with 11 bases in the middle. Germline V gives CDR1 MNHEY, CDR2 SMNVEV (reference sequence). The CDR3 has 13 amino acids. CDR3 nucleotides: TGTGCCAGCAGCCCACAGGTGCCAGATACGCAGTATTTT. It translates to CASSPQVPDTQYF.

This chain connects TRBV11-2 to TRBJ2-7; D is undetermined. Germline lookup yields CDR1 SGHAT and CDR2 FQNNGV. The CDR3 runs 14 residues. Trimming cost V 1 base and J 2 bases, with 9 bases left between them. Written as DNA, the CDR3 is TGTGCCAGCAGCTTAGTAGCTGCGACCTACGAGCAGTACTTC. Protein product: CASSLVAATYEQYF.

This clone was picked up a small number of times. The chain employs TRBV19 and TRBJ1-1; 8 bases match TRBD1. The CDR3 has 15 amino acids. CDR1 and CDR2 (germline): LNHDA, SQIVND (reference sequence). The V gene end was trimmed by 4 bases and the J gene end by 2 bases; junction bases not matched to a gene: 6. CDR3 in DNA: TGTGCCAGTAGTACGACAGGGGAGGCAAACACTGAAGCTTTCTTT. Translating gives CASSTTGEANTEAFF.

The chain links TRBV11-2 to TRBJ2-5, with a possible D match to TRBD2 (5 bases). The V end was cut by 7 bases, the J end by 5 bases, with 17 bases between. Germline V gene sequence: CDR1 SGHAT, CDR2 FQNNGV. The CDR3 is made up of 14 amino acids. CDR3 amino acids: CASKGRRRGETQYF. In DNA, the CDR3 is TGTGCCAGCAAAGGCCGGCGCCGCGGGGAGACCCAGTACTTC.

This chain connects TRBV27 to TRBJ1-2; D is possibly TRBD1 (6 bases). Germline V gene lookup returns CDR1 MNHEY and CDR2 SMNVEV (reference sequence). The ends were cut back, 8 bases at V and 1 base at J, with 11 bases in the middle. This CDR3 has 13 residues. This CDR3 reads CASGGHNNYGYTF. CDR3 nucleotide sequence: TGTGCCAGCGGGGGACACAATAACTATGGCTACACCTTC.

The chain has TRBV18 and TRBJ2-7; a possible D gene is TRBD1 (6 bases). V was trimmed by 5 bases and J by 0 bases, leaving 11 bases between them. The germline V gene has CDR1 KGHSH and CDR2 LQKENI. This CDR3 region has 14 residues. CDR3 amino acids: CASSRDKSSYEQYF. For the CDR3, the DNA is TGTGCCAGCTCAAGGGACAAGAGCTCCTACGAGCAGTACTTC.